One and the same sample provided the 14 T cell receptor beta chains below, sequenced in a study of vaccination effects on CD4 cells after COVID-19. Within the ViraFEST assay, antigen-specific CD4+ T cells underwent expansion with viral peptide pools prior to sequencing. A roughly 10-day culture period preceded the isolation of CD4+ T cells. Everyone in the study got two shots of either the BNT162b2 or mRNA-1273 vaccine. Assay used: immunoSEQ multiplex PCR; TCRdb lists only in-frame clones, some missing. The sample contains about 66,000 clones, roughly three quarters of which appear only once. Antigens for these TCRs are unknown. The sample was CD4+ T cells from PBMCs cultured with HCoV-OC43 spike peptides, taken after COVID-19 vaccination. Subset described: HCoV-OC43 spike overlapping peptide pool stimulation. These receptors were taken from a human donor who received a COVID-19 vaccine.

This rearrangement joins TRBV7-9 to TRBJ2-2, with D possibly being TRBD1 (7 bases). The CDR3 has 16 amino acids. The germline V gene encodes CDR1 SEHNR and CDR2 FQNEAQ (reference sequence). Trimming stripped 3 bases from V and 1 base from J, with 12 bases between. Here the CDR3 reads CASSFSGGLNTGELFF. CDR3 nucleotides: TGTGCCAGCAGCTTTTCAGGGGGACTGAACACCGGGGAGCTGTTTTTT.

This clone was counted between two and nine times. In DNA form, the CDR3 reads TGCGCCAGCAGAGAACAAGCGGGGCTCTTTGGCAATGAGCAGTTCTTC. Its protein product is CASREQAGLFGNEQFF. The J gene is TRBJ2-1, the V gene TRBV5-1; 7 positions match TRBD2. The CDR3 consists of 16 residues. CDR1 is SGHRS, CDR2 YFSETQ, per germline. The trim removed 5 bases at V and 6 bases at J, leaving 14 bases unmatched.

The chain uses TRBV4-3 and TRBJ2-7; the D gene is possibly TRBD1 (6 bases). CDR1 and CDR2 from the germline V gene are LGHNA and YSLEER. The ends were cut back, 4 bases at V and 1 base at J, with 23 bases in the middle. There are 18 residues in the CDR3. In DNA, the CDR3 is TGCGCCAGCAGCCTTACCCCGGGGACACCGGGCCCTTCCTACGAGCAGTACGTC. This gives the protein CASSLTPGTPGPSYEQYV.

This clone has just one count. This rearrangement joins TRBV11-2 to TRBJ1-5, with D possibly matching TRBD1 (6 bases). CDR3 length: 16 amino acids. CDR1 is SGHAT, CDR2 FQNNGV, per germline. V shed 5 bases and J shed 4 bases, with 18 bases lying between them. This CDR3 reads CASSPGTPGRNQPQHF. In nucleotides, the CDR3 is TGTGCCAGCAGCCCCGGGACACCGGGGAGAAATCAGCCCCAGCATTTT.

The chain is built from TRBV9 and TRBJ1-2; 7 bases map to TRBD1. The CDR3 runs 15 residues. Germline V gives CDR1 SGDLS, CDR2 YYNGEE. Trimming removed 3 bases from V and 4 bases from J; junction bases left unmatched: 9. CDR3 bases: TGTGCCAGCAGCGCCACAGGGGCGAGCGGCTATGGCTACACCTTC. Amino acid sequence: CASSATGASGYGYTF.

The chain couples TRBV2 to TRBJ2-3, with 8 positions matching TRBD1. The CDR3 sequence is 15 residues long. V lost 5 bases, J lost 6 bases, and 10 bases stayed unmatched. Germline V gene data show CDR1 as SNHLY and CDR2 as FYNNEI. Written as DNA, the CDR3 is TGTGCCAGCAGTCTACAGGGGGACGCAAGGGATACGCAGTATTTT. It translates to CASSLQGDARDTQYF.

This chain links TRBV19 with TRBJ2-3; 8 nucleotides agree with TRBD1. V lost 7 bases, J lost 3 bases, and 3 bases stayed unmatched. This CDR3 region has 13 residues. CDR1 LNHDA and CDR2 SQIVND come from the germline V gene (reference sequence). The CDR3 loop is CASTRQGTDTQYF. CDR3 DNA: TGTGCCAGTACACGACAGGGGACAGATACGCAGTATTTT.

This clone appeared a few times. The CDR3 sequence: CASRYWVDNYGYTF. CDR3 DNA sequence: TGCGCCAGCAGATATTGGGTGGATAACTATGGCTACACCTTC. V and J are TRBV5-1 and TRBJ1-2; D remains unclear. The V end lost 5 bases, the J end lost 1 base, and 12 bases lay between the germline ends. The CDR3 is made up of 14 amino acids. The V gene's germline CDR1 is SGHRS and CDR2 YFSETQ.

V and J are TRBV5-8 and TRBJ2-2, with D perhaps being TRBD1 or TRBD2 (5 bases each). Trimming removed 4 bases from V and 7 bases from J, with 23 bases in between. Germline CDR1 is SGHTS and CDR2 is YDEGEE. This CDR3 is built from 17 residues. DNA for the CDR3: TGTGCCAGCAGCCTCGGGACGGGGTATTTCTACATCGGGGAGCTGTTTTTT. Translated: CASSLGTGYFYIGELFF.

The chain is built from TRBV19 and TRBJ2-2; 8 bases line up with TRBD1. V was pared by 5 bases and J by 0 bases, with 8 bases of the junction left unmatched. The CDR3 extends over 17 amino acids. The V gene's germline CDR1 is LNHDA and CDR2 SQIVND (reference sequence). DNA for the CDR3: TGTGCCAGTAGTCCCGGGACAGGACAATCGAACACCGGGGAGCTGTTTTTT. Its translation: CASSPGTGQSNTGELFF.

The gene calls are TRBV7-3 and TRBJ2-3; D unclear. The CDR3 has 15 amino acids. The V gene's germline CDR1 is SGHTA and CDR2 FQGTGA. Trimming removed 0 bases at V and 1 base at J, with 8 bases between. CDR3 DNA sequence: TGTGCCAGCAGCTTAACTCACCAGGGCACAGATACGCAGTATTTT. This codes for CASSLTHQGTDTQYF. Together with reference TRBV7-3 and TRBJ2-3, the CDR3 gives the full variable domain: GAGVSQTPSNKVTEKGKYVELRCDPISGHTALYWYRQSLGQGPEFLIYFQGTGAADDSGLPNDRFFAVRPEGSVSTLKIQRTERGDSAVYLCASSLTHQGTDTQYFGPGTRLTVL.

The chain couples TRBV2 to TRBJ1-5; D uncertain. The V gene's germline CDR1 is SNHLY and CDR2 FYNNEI. The length of the CDR3 is 15 residues. Trimming cost V 2 bases and J 0 bases, with 8 bases left between them. The DNA for the CDR3 is TGTGCCAGCAGTGAATCGGCGGTTAGCAATCAGCCCCAGCATTTT. Amino acid sequence: CASSESAVSNQPQHF.

The V and J genes are TRBV21-1 and TRBJ1-2; the table gives TRBD1 as D, unverified against the DNA. TRBV21-1 counts as a pseudogene. The CDR3 is 14 amino acids. CDR3 residues: CASSSGQGIYGYTF. The CDR3, as DNA: TGTGCCAGCAGCAGCGGACAGGGGATCTATGGCTACACCTTC.

This chain links TRBV6-1 with TRBJ2-7; D may match TRBD1 or TRBD2 (5 bases each). The V end was cut by 4 bases, the J end by 4 bases, with 20 bases between. Germline V lookup: CDR1 MNHNS, CDR2 SASEGT. The CDR3 consists of 16 residues. For the CDR3, the DNA is TGTGCCAGCAGTGGGGTGTACGGGGCACGGTCATACGAGCAGTACGTC. Amino acid sequence: CASSGVYGARSYEQYV.